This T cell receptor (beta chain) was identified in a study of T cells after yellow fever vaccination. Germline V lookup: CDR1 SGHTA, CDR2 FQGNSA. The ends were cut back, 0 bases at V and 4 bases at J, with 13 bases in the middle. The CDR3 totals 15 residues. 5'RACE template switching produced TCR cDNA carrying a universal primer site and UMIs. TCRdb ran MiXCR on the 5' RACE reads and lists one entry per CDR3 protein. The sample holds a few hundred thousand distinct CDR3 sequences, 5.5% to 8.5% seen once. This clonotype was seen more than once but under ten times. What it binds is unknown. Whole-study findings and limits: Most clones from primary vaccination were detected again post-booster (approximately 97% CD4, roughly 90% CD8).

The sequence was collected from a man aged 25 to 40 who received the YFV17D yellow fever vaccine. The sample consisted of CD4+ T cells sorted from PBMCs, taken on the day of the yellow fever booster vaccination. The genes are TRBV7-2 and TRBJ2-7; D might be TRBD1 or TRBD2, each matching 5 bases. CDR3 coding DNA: TGTGCCAGCAGCTTAGCCGGGACGGGCCGGTACGAGCAGTACTTC. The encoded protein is CASSLAGTGRYEQYF.